Following are 31 T cell receptor beta chains from one sample sequenced in a study of T cell repertoires in cytomegalovirus infection. Each CDR3 protein is one row after TCRdb ran MiXCR on the reads. The sample yields some 920,000 distinct CDR3 sequences, around 30% seen once. Antigens of these TCRs are unknown. The starting material was cultured CD8+ T cells from PBMCs, obtained from culture after CMV antigen stimulation. These receptors were obtained from a human donor in good health (CMV status not recorded). Some clones in this sample may be carry-over from other donors' samples.

CDR3 residues: CASSYQQGEAYQETQYF. CDR3 DNA: TGTGCCAGCAGTTATCAACAGGGGGAGGCTTACCAAGAGACCCAGTACTTC. This chain joins TRBV27 and TRBJ2-5; 8 bases line up with TRBD1. The germline V gene has CDR1 MNHEY and CDR2 SMNVEV (reference sequence). This CDR3 comprises 17 residues. After removal of 4 bases from V and 0 bases from J, the junction contained 10 bases not matched to a gene.

This clonotype was observed a few times. V is TRBV11-2 and J is TRBJ2-7, with no clear D. The V gene lost 2 bases and the J gene lost 3 bases, with 8 bases spanning the gap. CDR1 SGHAT and CDR2 FQNNGV come from the germline V gene. CDR3 length: 13 amino acids. CDR3 sequence: CASSLRQNYEQYF. The CDR3 DNA is TGTGCCAGCAGCTTAAGGCAGAACTACGAGCAGTACTTC.

This clonotype qualifies as medium-sized. This chain uses TRBV7-2 with TRBJ2-1; D gene uncertain. Trimming removed 3 bases from V and 9 bases from J, with 15 bases in between. The CDR3 is 14 amino acids. Germline V lookup: CDR1 SGHTA, CDR2 FQGNSA. Here the CDR3 reads CASSLDAPWGEQFF. The CDR3 coding sequence is TGTGCCAGCAGCTTGGACGCCCCTTGGGGTGAGCAGTTCTTC.

This chain links TRBV20-1 with TRBJ2-7; D may be TRBD2 (6 bases). The V gene's germline CDR1 is DFQATT and CDR2 SNEGSKA (reference sequence). CDR3 length: 14 residues. Trimming stripped 6 bases from V and 3 bases from J, with 18 bases between. The CDR3 sequence: CSAEGGLRGYEQYV. The CDR3 DNA is TGCAGTGCCGAGGGAGGATTAAGAGGCTACGAGCAGTACGTC.

Concerning this clonotype: A single base separates this from a much larger clone, so it may be a read error. In DNA form, the CDR3 reads TGTGCCAGCAGCCCCAGGGAACTAGTGGACACAGATACGCAGTATTTT. Its protein is CASSPRELVDTDTQYF. The J gene is TRBJ2-3, the V gene TRBV7-2; possibly TRBD1 or TRBD2 for D (5 bases each). The germline V gene has CDR1 SGHTA and CDR2 FQGNSA. This CDR3 region has 16 residues. The V end lost 5 bases, the J end lost 2 bases, and 17 bases lay between the germline ends.

In its sample, this clonotype was seen many times. The chain carries TRBV7-6 and TRBJ1-5; D is ambiguous. The germline V gene has CDR1 SGHVS and CDR2 FNYEAQ. Trimming left V 1 base short and J 6 bases short, with 13 bases between. This CDR3 spans 15 amino acids. The CDR3 sequence is CASSLDAGSTQPQHF. CDR3 DNA sequence: TGTGCCAGCAGCTTAGATGCAGGCTCGACTCAGCCCCAGCATTTT.

The J gene is TRBJ1-6, the V gene TRBV19; D remains ambiguous. The V end was cut by 3 bases, the J end by 10 bases, with 16 bases between. In germline, CDR1 is LNHDA, CDR2 SQIVND (reference sequence). This CDR3 is built from 15 residues. In DNA, the CDR3 is TGTGCCAGTAGTATGGTTCTCCTAAACCGGTCACCCCTCCACTTT. Its translation: CASSMVLLNRSPLHF.

The chain has TRBV10-3 and TRBJ2-7; TRBD1 is a possible D gene (6 bases). The CDR3 consists of 14 residues. The germline V gene has CDR1 ENHRY and CDR2 SYGVKD. V was trimmed by 2 bases and J by 3 bases, leaving 11 bases between them. The DNA for the CDR3 is TGTGCCATCAGTGAGGGGGGCCCTAACTACGAGCAGTACGTC. Its translation: CAISEGGPNYEQYV.

This chain uses TRBV5-5 with TRBJ2-7, with 9 positions matching TRBD1. The CDR3 runs to 16 residues. Trimming took 1 base from V and 5 from J; bases not matched to a gene: 10. Germline CDR1 SGHKS, CDR2 YYEKEE (reference sequence). CDR3 sequence (DNA): TGTGCCAGCAGCTTGAAGGGACAGGGAAAAACCCACGAGCAGTACGTC. Translating it yields CASSLKGQGKTHEQYV.

As regards this clonotype: A much bigger clone sits one base away, suggesting this may be a read error. This chain connects TRBV6-5 to TRBJ2-7; the match to TRBD1 covers 9 bases. CDR1 MNHEY and CDR2 SVGAGI come from the germline V gene. Trimming at V came to 5 bases and at J to 6 bases, leaving 5 bases not matched to a gene. The CDR3 has 13 amino acids. The CDR3 protein is CASSDRGVCEQYV. The CDR3 nucleotides read TGTGCCAGCAGTGACAGGGGGGTCTGCGAGCAGTACGTC.

This clonotype was detected a few times. This chain joins TRBV27 and TRBJ1-2; 7 positions match TRBD1. From germline, CDR1 is MNHEY and CDR2 SMNVEV (reference sequence). J gave up 3 bases and V 5 bases, and 12 bases lay outside the gene matches. The CDR3 loop spans 16 amino acids. CDR3 nucleotide sequence: TGTGCCAGCAGTCTCCGGGAGGGGGCCTCTTACTATGGCTACACCTTC. Translating gives CASSLREGASYYGYTF.

This clonotype occurred a few times. V gene TRBV12-3 or TRBV12-4 combines with J gene TRBJ2-1, with 9 bases matching TRBD1. V lost 7 bases, J lost 7 bases, and 11 bases stayed unmatched. CDR3 size: 15 residues. CDR3 protein: CASTLGTGSLNEQFF. In DNA, the CDR3 is TGTGCCAGCACTCTCGGGACAGGGTCGTTAAATGAGCAGTTCTTC.

This clonotype was seen a handful of times. V and J are TRBV5-1 and TRBJ2-3; maybe TRBD2 (6 bases). Germline CDR1 is SGHRS and CDR2 is YFSETQ. This CDR3 has 14 residues. V lost 6 bases and J 4 bases, leaving 15 bases between the germline ends. CDR3 sequence (DNA): TGCGCCAGCACCGGAGGAGGGTTCGCAGATACGCAGTATTTT. Amino acid sequence: CASTGGGFADTQYF.

This clonotype was counted once. A much bigger clone sits one base away, suggesting this may be a read error. This chain uses TRBV6-5 with TRBJ2-1; D assignment may be TRBD1 or TRBD2 (5 bases each). Per the germline V gene, CDR1 is MNHEY and CDR2 is SVGAGI. The CDR3 sequence is 15 residues long. The V gene lost 3 bases and the J gene lost 4 bases, with 13 bases spanning the gap. The CDR3 is CASSYGREKYNEQFF. The CDR3 DNA reads as TGTGCCAGCAGTTATGGCAGGGAGAAATACAATGAGCAGTTCTTC.

The sample holds a few counts of this clonotype. The rearrangement uses TRBV27 and TRBJ1-1; D is possibly TRBD1 (5 bases). V was cut by 3 bases and J by 1 base, with 9 bases left in between. This CDR3 has 14 residues. CDR1 is MNHEY and CDR2 is SMNVEV in the germline V gene (reference sequence). The CDR3 sequence is CASSFRDRNTEAFF. As DNA, the CDR3 is TGTGCCAGCAGTTTTAGGGACCGGAACACTGAAGCTTTCTTT.

This clonotype was found many times. The chain recombines TRBV12-3 or TRBV12-4 with TRBJ1-4, with 9 bases lining up with TRBD1. CDR3 size: 18 residues. V shed 6 bases, J shed 3 bases, and the junction held 14 bases outside the gene matches. CDR3 amino acids: CASSNAGLGQGPNEKLFF. The CDR3 DNA reads TGTGCCAGCAGCAACGCGGGACTGGGACAGGGCCCTAATGAAAAACTGTTTTTT.

This chain uses TRBV12-3 or TRBV12-4 with TRBJ2-1; D possibly uses TRBD1 or TRBD2 (6 bases each). This CDR3 comprises 16 residues. The ends were cut back, 4 bases at V and 3 bases at J, with 16 bases in the middle. CDR3 amino acids: CASSSGTGASYNEQFF. CDR3 DNA sequence: TGTGCCAGCAGTTCCGGAACGGGGGCTAGCTACAATGAGCAGTTCTTC.

V gene TRBV27 combines with J gene TRBJ2-3; no reliable D call. CDR1 and CDR2 (germline): MNHEY, SMNVEV (reference sequence). V was cut by 6 bases and J by 1 base, with 14 bases left in between. The CDR3 consists of 15 residues. This CDR3 reads CASSWTHTGTDTQYF. Written as DNA, the CDR3 is TGTGCCAGCAGCTGGACCCACACTGGCACAGATACGCAGTATTTT.

For this clonotype: Just one base apart from a much larger clone, this may be a read error. The chain couples TRBV7-2 to TRBJ1-3; 8 nucleotides align to TRBD1. Germline lookup yields CDR1 SGHTA and CDR2 FQGNSA. This CDR3 has 14 amino acids. CDR3 protein: CASSLGQGRNTVYF. The CDR3 coding sequence is TGTGCCAGCAGCTTAGGACAGGGGAGAAACACCGTATATTTT.

The rearrangement links TRBV4-1 to TRBJ2-1, with 10 bases matching TRBD2. V was pared by 3 bases and J by 3 bases, with 5 bases of the junction left unmatched. CDR3 length: 16 residues. CDR1 is MGHRA and CDR2 is YSYEKL in the germline V gene. CDR3 loop: CASSQLAGGLYNEQFF. The CDR3 DNA follows: TGCGCCAGCAGCCAGTTAGCGGGGGGCCTCTACAATGAGCAGTTCTTC.

This clonotype showed up just once. This sequence joins TRBV4-1 and TRBJ2-5; no reliable D call. The germline V gene encodes CDR1 MGHRA and CDR2 YSYEKL. The CDR3 has 15 amino acids. Trimming took 6 bases from V and 3 from J, leaving 17 bases between them. CDR3 coding DNA: TGCGCCAGCAGACGAACTACCCCGCAGAAAGAGACCCAGTACTTC. Residues: CASRRTTPQKETQYF.

This clonotype was seen more than once but under ten times. The chain carries TRBV7-9 and TRBJ2-5; 7 positions match TRBD2. Germline values: CDR1 SEHNR, CDR2 FQNEAQ (reference sequence). The ends lost 8 bases at V and 1 base at J; junction bases unmatched: 13. The CDR3 sequence is 16 residues long. The CDR3 protein is CASRARAGVGQETQYF. CDR3 DNA sequence: TGTGCCAGCCGGGCCAGGGCGGGGGTTGGCCAAGAGACCCAGTACTTC.

V usage is TRBV6-5 and J usage is TRBJ1-4; no clear D. This CDR3 is built from 18 residues. Germline lookup yields CDR1 MNHEY and CDR2 SVGAGI. Trimming pared 0 bases from V and 0 bases from J, leaving 14 bases between. CDR3 sequence reads: CASSYSSESVATNEKLFF. The CDR3 DNA sequence: TGTGCCAGCAGTTACTCGAGTGAGTCGGTTGCAACTAATGAAAAACTGTTTTTT.

The table lists this clonotype with a count of one. This chain connects TRBV6-5 to TRBJ2-5, with a tentative D call TRBD2 (6 bases). This CDR3 contains 16 residues. Germline V gene sequence: CDR1 MNHEY, CDR2 SVGAGI. Deletions cut 5 bases from V and 5 bases from J, with 21 bases between. The CDR3 DNA sequence: TGTGCCAGCAGTGACGCCGGGACTCTTATCAAGGAGACCCAGTACTTC. Translating gives CASSDAGTLIKETQYF.

The chain is built from TRBV4-1 and TRBJ2-1; D is undetermined. The CDR3 spans 17 residues. V lost 1 base and J 0 bases, leaving 13 bases between the germline ends. CDR1 is MGHRA and CDR2 is YSYEKL in the germline V gene. The CDR3 bases are TGCGCCAGCAGCCAAGGGCTCCAGTTGAGCTCCTACAATGAGCAGTTCTTC. This sequence encodes CASSQGLQLSSYNEQFF.

This clonotype was recorded a few times. The V and J genes are TRBV6-6 and TRBJ2-4, with no clear D. Germline V gives CDR1 MNHNY, CDR2 SVGAGI (reference sequence). V lost 2 bases, J lost 2 bases, and 4 bases lay in between. This CDR3 has 13 amino acids. Written as DNA, the CDR3 is TGTGCCAGCAGTTACGGGACCAAAAACATTCAGTACTTC. This translates into CASSYGTKNIQYF.

This clonotype occurred many times. J is TRBJ2-2 and V is TRBV7-9, with D possibly matching TRBD1 (5 bases). Germline loops: CDR1 SEHNR, CDR2 FQNEAQ (reference sequence). The V end lost 3 bases, the J end lost 0 bases, and 8 bases lay between the germline ends. The CDR3 contains 15 residues. CDR3 in DNA: TGTGCCAGCAGCTTCCAGGGAACGAACACCGGGGAGCTGTTTTTT. Encoded protein: CASSFQGTNTGELFF.

This clonotype was recorded many times. The chain recombines TRBV27 with TRBJ1-1; D is ambiguous. Germline CDR1 and CDR2: MNHEY and SMNVEV (reference sequence). CDR3 size: 14 residues. Trimming shortened V by 2 bases and J by 0 bases, and 7 bases separated the two germline ends. The CDR3 DNA reads TGTGCCAGCAGTTTAAGCAGTCTGAACACTGAAGCTTTCTTT. Translated, it gives CASSLSSLNTEAFF.

This clonotype was detected a few times. The V gene is TRBV18, the J gene TRBJ1-2; no definite D call. CDR1 is KGHSH and CDR2 is LQKENI in the germline V gene. This CDR3 spans 15 amino acids. The germline V and J ends were trimmed by 3 bases and 1 base, with 12 bases remaining between them. The DNA of the CDR3 is TGTGCCAGCTCACCTGCGGCCTTTTATAACTATGGCTACACCTTC. Translation: CASSPAAFYNYGYTF.

The chain combines TRBV9 with TRBJ1-1, with D unclear. The germline V and J ends were trimmed by 5 bases and 5 bases, with 16 bases remaining between them. The CDR3 has 14 residues. The germline CDR1 and CDR2 sequences are SGDLS and YYNGEE. CDR3 nucleotides: TGTGCCAGCAGGCTTAACGAGGGTAGAACTGAAGCTTTCTTT. Translating gives CASRLNEGRTEAFF.

This chain connects TRBV6-2 or TRBV6-3 to TRBJ1-1, with D perhaps matching TRBD1 (5 bases). CDR1 is MNHEY, CDR2 SVGEGT, per germline. CDR3 size: 14 residues. With 8 bases removed from V and 2 bases from J, the gap between germline ends came to 15 bases. The CDR3 DNA follows: TGTGCCAGCGGAGCCTTTCAGGGTAACACTGAAGCTTTCTTT. Translated, it gives CASGAFQGNTEAFF.